The 6 T cell receptor beta chains below all came from one sample that was sequenced in a study of blood T cell repertoires in COVID-19. Only in-frame clones appear in the TCRdb table, and some are missing; sequencing was by immunoSEQ multiplex PCR. The sample consists of some 99,000 clones, 75% to 90% of them appearing once. Sequences were obtained from peripheral blood. The origin of the receptors is a woman aged 55-70 years with acute or convalescent COVID-19.

This sequence joins TRBV7-2 and TRBJ2-7; 8 bases line up with TRBD2. V shed 5 bases, J shed 11 bases, and the junction held 17 bases outside the gene matches. CDR3 length equals 15 residues. CDR1 is SGHTA, CDR2 FQGNSA, per germline. The CDR3 DNA sequence: TGTGCCAGCAGCGATCTGGGAAACCGAGCGGGGGTGGAGTACTTC. Protein sequence: CASSDLGNRAGVEYF.

This clone is a singleton in its sample. The chain is built from TRBV3-1 (or the pseudogene TRBV3-2) and TRBJ1-1; no clear D gene. Germline V gene data show CDR1 as LGHDT and CDR2 as YNNKEL (reference sequence). The germline V and J ends were trimmed by 7 bases and 0 bases, with 12 bases remaining between them. CDR3 size: 14 residues. In DNA form, the CDR3 reads TGTGCCAGCACCCCCGCGGTGGTGAACACTGAAGCTTTCTTT. This encodes CASTPAVVNTEAFF.

The chain has TRBV5-1 and TRBJ1-1; a weak D match, TRBD1 (5 bases). Trimming left V 2 bases short and J 1 base short, with 6 bases between. Germline CDR1 reads SGHRS; CDR2 reads YFSETQ. The CDR3 length is 13 residues. CDR3 residues: CASSFRENTEAFF. The CDR3 DNA follows: TGCGCCAGCAGCTTCAGGGAGAACACTGAAGCTTTCTTT.

The chain is built from TRBV6-1 and TRBJ2-4, with 8 bases lining up with TRBD2. Germline V gene data show CDR1 as MNHNS and CDR2 as SASEGT. V lost 2 bases, J lost 7 bases, and 16 bases stayed unmatched. This CDR3 has 18 amino acids. In nucleotides, the CDR3 is TGTGCCAGCAGTGAAATCGGGCTAGCGGGTTGGGATGAGAACATTCAGTACTTC. This translates into CASSEIGLAGWDENIQYF.

This clone was seen just once. CDR3 bases: TGTGCCAGCAGTGACGGGCAGGGTGGCTCCTATAATTCACCCCTCCACTTT. This gives the protein CASSDGQGGSYNSPLHF. V is TRBV6-1 and J is TRBJ1-6; the D gene is possibly TRBD1 (5 bases). V lost 3 bases and J lost 0, with 12 bases in between. The germline CDR1 and CDR2 sequences are MNHNS and SASEGT. The CDR3 is 17 amino acids.

The V and J genes are TRBV6-2 or TRBV6-3 and TRBJ1-5; D unclear. V lost 6 bases to trimming and J lost 4 bases, with 10 bases between them. CDR1 is MNHEY, CDR2 SVGEGT, per germline. The CDR3 spans 13 residues. Written as DNA, the CDR3 is TGTGCCAGCAGCAGACCACTAAATCAGCCCCAGCATTTT. As protein: CASSRPLNQPQHF.